The T cell receptor (beta chain) under discussion was sequenced for a study of blood T cell repertoires in COVID-19. Background on the study: The samples span acute and convalescent COVID-19 from the United States, Italy and Spain. Nucleic acid was either cDNA or gDNA, and it came from T cells, B-cell-depleted T cells, or PBMCs.

In the original processing: Amplification of reference gene primers provided the estimated nucleated cell counts. Clones were sequenced by immunoSEQ multiplex PCR, and TCRdb holds only the in-frame ones, with some missing. For V, J and clone size, that table is used; D and trimming come from the DNA. Of 270,000 or so clones in the sample, around 87% were seen once. V lost 5 bases to trimming and J lost 3 bases; unmatched junction nucleotides: 7. This CDR3 contains 16 residues. Germline CDR1 SGHTA, CDR2 FQGNSA. Enrollment of patients from Seattle took place during active infection, with longitudinal follow-up.

The sequencing sample was made of peripheral blood. The receptor was derived from a woman aged 55 to 70 with COVID-19, enrolled during active disease. The chain carries TRBV7-2 and TRBJ2-5; 12 nucleotides line up with TRBD2. The CDR3 loop reads CASSQTTSGGKETQYF. For the CDR3, the DNA is TGTGCCAGCAGCCAGACAACTAGCGGGGGGAAAGAGACCCAGTACTTC.